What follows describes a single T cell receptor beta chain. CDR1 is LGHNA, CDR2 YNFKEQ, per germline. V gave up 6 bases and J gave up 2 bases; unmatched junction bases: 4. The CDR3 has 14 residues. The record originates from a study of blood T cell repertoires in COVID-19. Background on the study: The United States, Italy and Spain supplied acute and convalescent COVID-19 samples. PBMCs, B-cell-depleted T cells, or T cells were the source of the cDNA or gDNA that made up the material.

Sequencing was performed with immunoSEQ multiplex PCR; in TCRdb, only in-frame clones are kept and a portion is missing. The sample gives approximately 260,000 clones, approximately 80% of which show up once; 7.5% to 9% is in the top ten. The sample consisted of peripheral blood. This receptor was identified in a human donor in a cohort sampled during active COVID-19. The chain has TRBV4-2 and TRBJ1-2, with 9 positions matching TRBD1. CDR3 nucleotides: TGTGCCAGCAGTGGGACAGGGAGAAACTATGGCTACACCTTC. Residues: CASSGTGRNYGYTF.